This T cell receptor beta chain was sequenced in a study of blood T cell repertoires in COVID-19. Per germline, CDR1 SGHRS and CDR2 YFSETQ. Trimming removed 0 bases at V and 2 bases at J, with 15 bases between. The CDR3 is made up of 17 amino acids. The protocol was immunoSEQ multiplex PCR, while the TCRdb copy is restricted to in-frame clones and leaves out a portion. The repertoire consists of 120,000 or so clones, with over 75% occurring once and the leading ten covering under 7%. The V gene is TRBV5-1, the J gene TRBJ1-3; D gene unclear. This TCR derives from a man older than 75 with active or convalescent COVID-19. Specimen: peripheral blood. CDR3 amino acids: CASSLGGGIGTGNTIYF. DNA of the CDR3: TGCGCCAGCAGCTTGGGCGGAGGGATAGGTACTGGAAACACCATATATTTT.